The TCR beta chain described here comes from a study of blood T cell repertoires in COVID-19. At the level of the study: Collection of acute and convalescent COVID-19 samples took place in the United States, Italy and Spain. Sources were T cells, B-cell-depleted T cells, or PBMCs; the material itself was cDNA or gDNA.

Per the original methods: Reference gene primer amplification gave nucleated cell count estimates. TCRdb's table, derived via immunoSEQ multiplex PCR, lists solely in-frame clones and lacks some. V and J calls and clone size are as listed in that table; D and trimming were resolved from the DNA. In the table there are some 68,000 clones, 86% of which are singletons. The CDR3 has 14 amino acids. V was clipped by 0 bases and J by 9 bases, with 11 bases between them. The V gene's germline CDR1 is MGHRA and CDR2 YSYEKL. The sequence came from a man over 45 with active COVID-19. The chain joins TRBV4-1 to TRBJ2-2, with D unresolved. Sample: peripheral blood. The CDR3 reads CASSQDQVARELFF. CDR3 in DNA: TGCGCCAGCAGCCAAGATCAGGTTGCGCGGGAGCTGTTTTTT.